This T cell receptor beta chain was found in a study of CD8 T cells in Susac syndrome. Random hexamers were used to reverse transcribe the RNA input (about 0.5 to 1 ug). A multiplex approach, immunoSEQ multiplex PCR, amplified TCR beta CDR3 across 54 Vbeta and 13 Jbeta. A single record per CDR3 protein comes from TCRdb applying MiXCR to the immunoSEQ multiplex PCR reads. The sample shows about 210,000 distinct CDR3 sequences, roughly 94% of them seen only once. TEMRA cells were enriched by FACS, and CD4+ and CD8+ T cells were negatively isolated. The CDR3 length is 14 residues. Trimming took off 6 bases at V and 6 bases at J, with 18 bases between the two ends. Germline-derived CDR1 and CDR2 are ENHRY and SYGVKD.

The sample was CD4+ T cells from PBMCs. This TCR came from a human donor with multiple sclerosis. V usage is TRBV10-3 and J usage is TRBJ2-7, with D perhaps matching TRBD2 (5 bases). The CDR3, as DNA: TGTGCCATCAGCCAAGACGAAGCGGCTCGCGAGCAGTACTTC. Translating it yields CAISQDEAAREQYF.